The sample holds many counts of the clone carrying this TCR beta chain. What it binds is unknown. CDR1 SGHDT and CDR2 YYEEEE come from the germline V gene. The CDR3 runs to 18 residues. Trimming took 0 bases from V and 1 from J; bases not matched to a gene: 3. Original processing notes: Clinicopathological groups supplied CDR3 differences that were used to build a distant-metastasis classifier for papillary thyroid cancer. TCRdb re-called clones from the PCR reads using MiXCR. What appears here as the V and J calls and clone size reflects TCRdb's work, not the paper's. The sample carries more than 70,000 clones, approximately 9% recorded once. This specimen belongs to a study of metastatic and nonmetastatic thyroid tumors. Thyroid surgery was preceded by no treatment in any patient. Overall study findings and caveats: Significantly higher TCR beta diversity was reportedly seen in malignant thyroid tumors than benign nodules, in blood and tumor.

The sequenced sample was blood. The TCR was taken from a female donor with papillary thyroid cancer or a benign thyroid nodule (not recorded which). Some clones in this sample may be carry-over from other donors' samples. The genes are TRBV5-6 and TRBJ2-1; 14 bases agree with TRBD2. The CDR3 loop reads CASSLGLAGGRSYNEQFF. CDR3 sequence (DNA): TGTGCCAGCAGCTTGGGACTAGCGGGGGGGCGATCCTACAATGAGCAGTTCTTC.